Sequencing of this TCR beta chain was carried out in a study of beta chain features in type 1 diabetes. Study at large: Patients and healthy donors were similar in age, gender and cell yields. Study-wide points: Type 1 diabetes patients had fewer VDJ junction insertions and more deletions. Any HLA-type effect on TCRB rearrangement remained unresolved here. For patients, the naive, central memory and Treg TCRB repertoires appeared more alike than for healthy donors. Shorter TCRB CDR3s, moderately but significantly so, marked every one of the four CD4+ subsets in Type 1 diabetes patients.

The junction had 5 bases not matched to a gene; V was cut back by 4 bases and J by 8 bases. Germline CDR1 and CDR2: ENHRY and SYGVKD. The CDR3 contains 13 residues. Note on this clone: Its specificity is not known.

The isolated RNA, all of it, was reverse transcribed, so expressed TCRB transcripts were what got sequenced. Clones were sequenced by immunoSEQ multiplex PCR, and TCRdb holds only the in-frame ones, with some missing. The sample yields about 160,000 clones, roughly 60% seen once. The chain couples TRBV10-3 to TRBJ2-1, with 7 bases matching TRBD1. The sample comprised naive CD4+ T cells from blood. The sequence derives from a man under 40 with type 1 diabetes. This CDR3 is CAISGQGGDEQFF. DNA for the CDR3: TGTGCCATCAGTGGACAGGGTGGCGATGAGCAGTTCTTC.